These 28 T cell receptor beta chains share one sample of origin, sequenced in a study of T cells in Graves' hyperthyroidism and ophthalmopathy. Amplification yielded TCR beta CDR3 regions, with RNA transcripts as the source. The HTBI primer set served for first-round RT-PCR of the TCR CDR3. In TCRdb, the multiplex PCR reads were re-called with MiXCR into one record per CDR3 protein. Of about 350,000 distinct CDR3 sequences listed, around 13% are singletons. Sequencing was carried out using blood. Every receptor here comes from a woman between 25 and 40 years old with Graves' hyperthyroidism.

In this sample, this clonotype turned up many times. This chain uses TRBV28 with TRBJ2-7, with 7 nucleotides matching TRBD2. Per germline, CDR1 MDHEN and CDR2 SYDVKM. The V and J ends lost 1 base and 5 bases, in that order; junction bases with no gene match: 5. This CDR3 is built from 14 residues. The CDR3 protein is CASSLFAGANEQYF. In DNA form, the CDR3 reads TGTGCCAGCAGTTTATTCGCGGGAGCCAACGAGCAGTACTTC.

With regard to this clonotype: A much larger clone differs by one base, so this may be a read error. The chain links TRBV7-2 to TRBJ2-1; D is ambiguous. The germline CDR1 and CDR2 sequences are SGHTA and FQGNSA. This CDR3 region has 14 residues. In DNA form, the CDR3 reads TGTGCCAACAGCTTAGATCCTAGTACGGATGAGCAGTTCTTC. The encoded protein is CANSLDPSTDEQFF.

This chain joins TRBV7-4 and TRBJ2-1, with D possibly being TRBD2 (6 bases). Trimming shortened V by 5 bases and J by 5 bases, and 19 bases separated the two germline ends. The CDR3 is made up of 16 amino acids. Per the germline V gene, CDR1 is SGHVT and CDR2 is SQSDAQ. The CDR3 DNA reads TGTGCCAGCAGCGGACACATCGAGCGGGCCCACAATGAGCAGTTCTTC. Translated, it gives CASSGHIERAHNEQFF. The variable domain in full, with the rest retrieved from reference TRBV7-4 and TRBJ2-1, is GAGVSQSPRYKVAKRGRDVALRCDSISGHVTLYWYRQTLGQGSEVLTYSQSDAQRDKSGRPSGRFSAERPERSVSTLKIQRTEQGDSAVYLCASSGHIERAHNEQFFGPGTRLTVL.

This clonotype was detected ten times or more. The V gene is TRBV10-3, the J gene TRBJ2-5; TRBD2 agrees at 13 bases. The CDR3 loop spans 15 amino acids. The germline gives CDR1 ENHRY, CDR2 SYGVKD. V lost 4 bases to trimming and J lost 4 bases; unmatched junction nucleotides: 3. CDR3 loop: CAISGTSGSTETQYF. The CDR3 region has the DNA TGTGCCATCAGTGGGACTAGCGGGAGTACAGAGACCCAGTACTTC.

In its sample, this clonotype was seen many times. The V gene is TRBV6-1, the J gene TRBJ2-1; D ambiguous. Per the germline V gene, CDR1 is MNHNS and CDR2 is SASEGT. There are 11 residues in the CDR3. V lost 5 bases and J 6 bases, leaving 5 bases between the germline ends. CDR3 residues: CASSFLNEQFF. Here the CDR3 DNA reads TGTGCCAGCAGTTTCCTCAATGAGCAGTTCTTC.

This clonotype showed up just a few times. V usage is TRBV20-1 and J usage is TRBJ1-4; possibly TRBD1 for D (5 bases). Germline assignment: CDR1 DFQATT and CDR2 SNEGSKA (reference sequence). The CDR3 totals 12 residues. Trimming removed 6 bases at V and 6 bases at J, with 11 bases between. Written as DNA, the CDR3 is TGCAGTGCCCAGGGAGGATATGAAAAACTGTTTTTT. It specifies CSAQGGYEKLFF.

This clonotype was counted between two and nine times. J is TRBJ2-1 and V is TRBV12-3 or TRBV12-4; 10 bases agree with TRBD2. Unmatched junction bases numbered 7, after V lost 3 bases and J lost 5 bases. The CDR3 contains 16 residues. CDR3 amino acids: CASSFVSAGGHNEQFF. The CDR3 DNA reads as TGTGCCAGCAGTTTCGTTTCAGCGGGAGGGCACAATGAGCAGTTCTTC.

Ten or more counts support this clonotype. The chain links TRBV20-1 to TRBJ2-7; D not resolved. Germline V gene lookup returns CDR1 DFQATT and CDR2 SNEGSKA (reference sequence). V was pared by 6 bases and J by 2 bases, with 11 bases between. This CDR3 comprises 12 residues. In nucleotides, the CDR3 is TGCAGTGCCGACACACCCGCCTACGAGCAGTACTTC. This encodes CSADTPAYEQYF.

A note on this clonotype: A much larger clone is a single base away; this may be a read error. The CDR3: CASRMGGSWGGETRYF. The CDR3 DNA reads as TGTGCCAGCAGAATGGGCGGCTCCTGGGGAGGAGAGACCCGGTACTTC. This chain connects TRBV2 to TRBJ2-5; possibly TRBD2 for D (6 bases). The CDR3 spans 16 residues. The germline V gene encodes CDR1 SNHLY and CDR2 FYNNEI.

Many counts were recorded for this clonotype. J is TRBJ2-7 and V is TRBV5-1; D assignment may be TRBD1 or TRBD2 (6 bases each). The CDR3 length is 14 residues. V was clipped by 5 bases and J by 13 bases, with 25 bases between them. Germline CDR1 is SGHRS and CDR2 is YFSETQ. The CDR3 loop is CASSRGDGKRATYF. The CDR3, as DNA: TGCGCCAGCAGTAGGGGGGACGGCAAACGAGCGACCTACTTC.

This clonotype was observed a few times. The chain couples TRBV29-1 to TRBJ2-5; 7 bases line up with TRBD2. CDR1 SQVTM and CDR2 ANQGSEA come from the germline V gene. This CDR3 is 13 amino acids long. The V gene end was trimmed by 2 bases and the J gene end by 3 bases; junction bases not matched to a gene: 3. The CDR3 DNA follows: TGCAGCGTTGAATGGGAGGGAGAAGAGACCCAGTACTTC. Translation: CSVEWEGEETQYF.

The chain is built from TRBV9 and TRBJ2-1; 8 bases are shared with TRBD2. Unmatched junction bases numbered 12, after V lost 6 bases and J lost 4 bases. Germline V gene sequence: CDR1 SGDLS, CDR2 YYNGEE. This CDR3 comprises 16 residues. CDR3 nucleotide sequence: TGTGCCAGCACCGGATCCCCAACGGGAGGGTACAATGAGCAGTTCTTC. It translates to CASTGSPTGGYNEQFF.

Only a few counts were recorded for this clonotype. The J gene is TRBJ1-4, the V gene TRBV7-9; 7 bases match TRBD1. Looked up from germline, CDR1 is SEHNR and CDR2 is FQNEAQ (reference sequence). V trimming: 4 bases; J trimming: 13 bases; junction bases outside the gene matches: 12. The CDR3 consists of 14 residues. The DNA of the CDR3 is TGTGCCAGCAGCTCTGGACAGGTGACATGGAGACTGTTTTTT. Its translation: CASSSGQVTWRLFF.

The chain employs TRBV14 and TRBJ2-3, with D perhaps matching TRBD2 (5 bases). This CDR3 has 15 residues. The germline V gene has CDR1 SGHDN and CDR2 FVKESK. Trimming pared 4 bases from V and 1 base from J, leaving 12 bases between. In nucleotides, the CDR3 is TGTGCCAGCAGCCCAACGGCAGCGGGCACAGATACGCAGTATTTT. It encodes CASSPTAAGTDTQYF.

The CDR3 DNA follows: TGTGCCAGCAGTCCGACTCTAACCAATACTGAAGCTTTCTTT. It encodes CASSPTLTNTEAFF. This chain links TRBV6-2 or TRBV6-3 with TRBJ1-1; no clear D gene. The V end lost 5 bases, the J end lost 5 bases, and 15 bases lay between the germline ends. CDR1 and CDR2 (germline): MNHEY, SVGEGT. The CDR3 length is 14 residues.

This clonotype was observed at least ten times. The chain employs TRBV29-1 and TRBJ2-2, with 7 bases aligning to TRBD2. With V trimmed by 4 bases and J by 4 bases, 0 bases remained unmatched. Germline V gives CDR1 SQVTM, CDR2 ANQGSEA. This CDR3 has 12 amino acids. The CDR3 here is CSVAGGTGELFF. DNA for the CDR3: TGCAGCGTTGCGGGAGGCACCGGGGAGCTGTTTTTT.

This clonotype came up a few times. This sequence joins TRBV15 and TRBJ1-2; possible D gene TRBD1, 6 bases. From germline, CDR1 is LNHNV and CDR2 YYDKDF (reference sequence). The CDR3 runs 13 residues. V lost 1 base and J 8 bases, leaving 11 bases between the germline ends. CDR3 loop: CATSRGQEGGYTF. Written as DNA, the CDR3 is TGTGCCACCAGCAGAGGACAGGAAGGAGGCTACACCTTC.

A remark on this clonotype: A much more abundant neighbour one base away suggests this may be a read error. The chain links TRBV11-2 to TRBJ2-2; D may be TRBD2 (6 bases). CDR1 SGHAT and CDR2 FQNNGV come from the germline V gene. The CDR3 is 14 residues long. Here the CDR3 reads CASSPVRNTGGLFF. Written as DNA, the CDR3 is TGTGCCAGCAGCCCGGTCAGGAACACCGGGGGGCTGTTTTTT.

This clonotype was picked up many times. The genes are TRBV27 and TRBJ1-1; possible D gene TRBD1, 5 bases. The germline CDR1 and CDR2 sequences are MNHEY and SMNVEV (reference sequence). The CDR3 contains 13 residues. The V end was cut by 2 bases, the J end by 8 bases, with 12 bases between. CDR3 DNA: TGTGCCAGCAGTTTACGGCTGGGGGACGAAGCTTTCTTT. Its protein product is CASSLRLGDEAFF.

This clonotype was seen only once. The gene calls are TRBV27 and TRBJ2-5; TRBD2 matches 8 bases. Germline assignment: CDR1 MNHEY and CDR2 SMNVEV (reference sequence). V was pared by 6 bases and J by 13 bases, with 10 bases of the junction left unmatched. The CDR3 sequence is 12 residues long. CDR3 sequence: CASSPHGGEVYF. As DNA, the CDR3 is TGTGCCAGCAGCCCCCACGGGGGGGAAGTGTACTTC.

The sample holds a few counts of this clonotype. J is TRBJ1-2 and V is TRBV10-3; tentative D call: TRBD1 (5 bases). Germline CDR1 and CDR2: ENHRY and SYGVKD. The CDR3 is made up of 13 amino acids. V lost 7 bases and J 2 bases, leaving 11 bases between the germline ends. The CDR3 sequence is CAIKQGANYGYTF. The CDR3 nucleotides are TGTGCCATCAAGCAGGGCGCGAACTATGGCTACACCTTC.

This clonotype showed up many times. The chain couples TRBV25-1 to TRBJ1-1; 8 bases line up with TRBD1. The J segment lost 1 base and the V segment lost 2 bases, leaving 9 bases of the junction unmatched. This CDR3 contains 17 residues. The germline CDR1 and CDR2 sequences are MGHDK and SYGVNS. This chain's CDR3 is CASSENDRGGGNTEAFF. CDR3 coding DNA: TGTGCCAGCAGTGAAAATGACAGGGGAGGTGGGAACACTGAAGCTTTCTTT.

This clonotype was seen at least ten times. This chain uses TRBV24-1 with TRBJ2-5; TRBD1 matches at 7 bases. The V segment lost 5 bases and the J segment 1 base; nucleotides outside the gene matches: 9. This CDR3 has 16 amino acids. Looked up from germline, CDR1 is KGHDR and CDR2 is SFDVKD. The CDR3 here is CATSGQQGSIQETQYF. The CDR3 DNA follows: TGTGCCACCAGTGGACAACAGGGGTCCATCCAAGAGACCCAGTACTTC.

This clonotype was seen a handful of times. This chain uses TRBV7-2 with TRBJ2-5; D may match TRBD1 or TRBD2 (5 bases each). The CDR3 extends over 16 amino acids. Germline V gene sequence: CDR1 SGHTA, CDR2 FQGNSA. Trimming took 1 base from V and 5 from J, leaving 17 bases between them. The CDR3 sequence is CASSLDGGGGRETQYF. CDR3 sequence (DNA): TGTGCCAGCAGCTTAGATGGGGGTGGGGGTCGGGAGACCCAGTACTTC.

The chain uses TRBV20-1 and TRBJ2-7; 11 bases align to TRBD2. CDR1 and CDR2 from the germline V gene are DFQATT and SNEGSKA (reference sequence). This CDR3 is built from 15 residues. Trimming cost V 6 bases and J 4 bases; bases outside gene matches: 11. The CDR3 here is CSAESRLAGLYEQYF. CDR3 DNA: TGCAGTGCCGAATCAAGACTAGCGGGGTTATACGAGCAGTACTTC.

This clonotype was picked up many times. This chain joins TRBV7-3 and TRBJ2-1; 10 positions match TRBD2. The length of the CDR3 is 14 residues. V dropped 5 bases and J dropped 4; count of bases not matched to a gene: 2. Per germline, CDR1 SGHTA and CDR2 FQGTGA. CDR3 in amino acids: CASSRTSGYNEQFF. CDR3 sequence (DNA): TGTGCCAGCAGCCGGACTAGCGGTTACAATGAGCAGTTCTTC.

Only a few counts were recorded for this clonotype. V usage is TRBV19 and J usage is TRBJ2-1; 9 bases align to TRBD2. CDR3 length: 16 amino acids. V shed 0 bases, J shed 4 bases, and the junction held 4 bases outside the gene matches. Per the germline V gene, CDR1 is LNHDA and CDR2 is SQIVND (reference sequence). The CDR3 loop reads CASSIEREGPYNEQFF. In nucleotides, the CDR3 is TGTGCCAGTAGTATAGAGCGGGAGGGCCCTTACAATGAGCAGTTCTTC.

This chain uses TRBV4-1 with TRBJ1-4; D might be TRBD1 (6 bases). The length of the CDR3 is 14 residues. V was shortened by 2 bases and J by 8 bases, with 12 bases between the two germline ends. Germline assignment: CDR1 MGHRA and CDR2 YSYEKL. The CDR3 nucleotides read TGCGCCAGCAGCCAACTGGTAACAGGGGAAAAACTGTTTTTT. Protein: CASSQLVTGEKLFF.